The 20 T cell receptor beta chains presented below share a single source sample, sequenced in a study of identical twins (dated by TCRdb to between 2015 and 2016). The library was made by 5' RACE. The instrument was an Illumina HiSeq 2000. TCRdb applied fastp at Q25 and MiXCR to the public reads, then kept only in-frame beta chains. Rows matching on CDR3 protein sequence are summarized as one entry with the most common DNA and genes. Recorded for this sample are 540,000 or so distinct CDR3 sequences; around 22% of them occurred a single time. The leading ten clones occupy approximately 0.49% of the sample. These same records also appear under a second study, on yellow fever vaccine responses in identical twins.

Material: CD4+ T cells sorted from blood. The receptors were sampled from a young woman in good health.

The rearrangement joins TRBV2 to TRBJ1-2; 10 nucleotides match TRBD1. The CDR3 contains 15 residues. The germline CDR1 and CDR2 sequences are SNHLY and FYNNEI. Trimming removed 1 base from V and 5 bases from J; junction bases left unmatched: 4. Here the CDR3 reads CASSEVRTGGYGYTF. In DNA form, the CDR3 reads TGTGCCAGCAGTGAAGTCAGGACAGGGGGGTATGGCTACACCTTC.

The chain combines TRBV18 with TRBJ1-5; D remains unclear. The CDR3 covers 16 residues. Per the germline V gene, CDR1 is KGHSH and CDR2 is LQKENI. Trimming shortened V by 4 bases and J by 0 bases, and 13 bases separated the two germline ends. The CDR3 nucleotides are TGTGCCAGCTCACGCGCCGGAGGGAGTAGCAATCAGCCCCAGCATTTT. It is translated as CASSRAGGSSNQPQHF.

This chain uses TRBV6-1 with TRBJ2-3; D is unresolved. Trimming took 7 bases from V and 6 from J, leaving 14 bases between them. In germline, CDR1 is MNHNS, CDR2 SASEGT. The CDR3 length is 13 residues. The chain's CDR3 is CASIRTRADTQYF. CDR3 in DNA: TGTGCCAGCATCCGGACCCGGGCGGATACGCAGTATTTT.

This sequence joins TRBV7-8 and TRBJ1-5; TRBD1 is a possible D gene (5 bases). This CDR3 has 16 residues. V shed 5 bases and J shed 0 bases, with 14 bases lying between them. Germline V gives CDR1 SGHVS, CDR2 FQNEAQ. The CDR3 region is CASSPEGLYSNQPQHF. As DNA, the CDR3 is TGTGCCAGCAGCCCGGAGGGGCTGTATAGCAATCAGCCCCAGCATTTT. Together with reference TRBV7-8 and TRBJ1-5, the CDR3 gives the full variable domain: GAGVSQSPRYKVAKRGQDVALRCDPISGHVSLFWYQQALGQGPEFLTYFQNEAQLDKSGLPSDRFFAERPEGSVSTLKIQRTQQEDSAVYLCASSPEGLYSNQPQHFGDGTRLSIL.

This chain joins TRBV29-1 and TRBJ2-7; D gene unclear. In germline, CDR1 is SQVTM, CDR2 ANQGSEA. The CDR3 covers 12 residues. Trimming cost V 5 bases and J 2 bases, with 10 bases left between them. The CDR3 DNA reads TGCAGCGTTCGGTACTACACCTACGAGCAGTACTTC. Its protein product is CSVRYYTYEQYF.

The chain carries TRBV10-3 and TRBJ2-5, with a possible D match to TRBD1 (6 bases). Germline V gene lookup returns CDR1 ENHRY and CDR2 SYGVKD. The CDR3 has 16 amino acids. Trimming left V 1 base short and J 1 base short, with 13 bases between. The CDR3 spells CAISEFPGAGQETQYF. The CDR3 coding sequence is TGTGCCATCAGTGAGTTTCCAGGGGCGGGCCAAGAGACCCAGTACTTC.

The J gene is TRBJ2-1, the V gene TRBV2, with 11 bases matching TRBD2. The V gene's germline CDR1 is SNHLY and CDR2 FYNNEI. The CDR3 covers 18 residues. With V trimmed by 7 bases and J by 0 bases, 11 bases remained unmatched. CDR3 sequence reads: CASNPRVAGGSSYNEQFF. The CDR3 DNA reads TGTGCCAGCAACCCACGGGTAGCGGGGGGGAGCTCCTACAATGAGCAGTTCTTC. Using reference TRBV2 and TRBJ2-1 for the parts outside the CDR3, the full variable domain is EPEVTQTPSHQVTQMGQEVILRCVPISNHLYFYWYRQILGQKVEFLVSFYNNEISEKSEIFDDQFSVERPDGSNFTLKIRSTKLEDSAMYFCASNPRVAGGSSYNEQFFGPGTRLTVL.

Details on this clonotype: A junction end diverges from the germline sequence, so it may reflect a read error. V and J are TRBV7-9 and TRBJ2-1; D remains ambiguous. The CDR3 runs 13 residues. Germline CDR1 SEHNR, CDR2 FQNEAQ (reference sequence). The CDR3: CASSLAAYNEQLF. The CDR3 nucleotides are TGTGCCAGCAGCTTGGCAGCTTACAATGAGCAGCTCTTC. The variable domain in full, completed from reference TRBV7-9 and TRBJ2-1, reads DTGVSQNPRHKITKRGQNVTFRCDPISEHNRLYWYRQTLGQGPEFLTYFQNEAQLEKSRLLSDRFSAERPKGSFSTLEIQRTEQGDSAMYLCASSLAAYNEQLFGPGTRLTVL.

This chain uses TRBV7-2 with TRBJ2-5; 7 bases are shared with TRBD1. With 0 bases clipped from V and 7 bases from J, the junction kept 8 bases outside the gene matches. The CDR3 covers 15 residues. CDR1 is SGHTA, CDR2 FQGNSA, per germline. In DNA form, the CDR3 reads TGTGCCAGCAGCTTAGCCGGGACAGACCCATGGACCCAGTACTTC. Translated: CASSLAGTDPWTQYF. Based on the CDR3 plus reference TRBV7-2 and TRBJ2-5, the full variable domain is GAGVSQSPSNKVTEKGKDVELRCDPISGHTALYWYRQSLGQGLEFLIYFQGNSAPDKSGLPSDRFSAERTGGSVSTLTIQRTQQEDSAVYLCASSLAGTDPWTQYFGPGTRLLVL.

A few counts support this clonotype. The gene calls are TRBV6-5 and TRBJ1-2; possible D gene TRBD1, 5 bases. Per the germline V gene, CDR1 is MNHEY and CDR2 is SVGAGI. The germline V and J ends were trimmed by 4 bases and 6 bases, with 12 bases remaining between them. CDR3 length: 13 amino acids. In DNA, the CDR3 is TGTGCCAGCAGTTCCTCAGGGTATGATGGCTACACCTTC. It codes for CASSSSGYDGYTF.

The chain uses TRBV3-1 and TRBJ2-7; D is perhaps TRBD1 or TRBD2 (5 bases each). The V gene's germline CDR1 is LGHDT and CDR2 YNNKEL (reference sequence). V dropped 4 bases and J dropped 4 bases, with 11 bases sitting between them. CDR3 length equals 13 residues. The CDR3 region has the DNA TGTGCCAGCAGCCGGGACGCCAGGTACGAGCAGTACTTC. Encoded protein: CASSRDARYEQYF.

This clonotype was counted a few times. The chain couples TRBV10-3 to TRBJ2-7, with 9 bases matching TRBD2. Per the germline V gene, CDR1 is ENHRY and CDR2 is SYGVKD. The CDR3 sequence is 20 residues long. V trimming: 0 bases; J trimming: 5 bases; junction bases outside the gene matches: 20. CDR3 loop: CAISESSWGNSGSELDEQYF. The CDR3 nucleotides are TGTGCCATCAGTGAGTCGAGCTGGGGCAATAGCGGGAGCGAACTCGACGAGCAGTACTTC.

In this sample, this clonotype turned up a few times. V and J are TRBV10-3 and TRBJ1-4; the match to TRBD1 covers 10 bases. The CDR3 sequence is 13 residues long. Germline assignment: CDR1 ENHRY and CDR2 SYGVKD. The trim removed 4 bases at V and 13 bases at J, leaving 6 bases unmatched. CDR3 protein: CAISGTGGSPLFF. CDR3 DNA sequence: TGTGCCATCAGTGGGACAGGGGGTTCTCCACTGTTTTTT.

V gene TRBV28 combines with J gene TRBJ1-1; 7 bases fit TRBD1. This CDR3 comprises 15 residues. Looked up from germline, CDR1 is MDHEN and CDR2 is SYDVKM. The V gene end was trimmed by 6 bases and the J gene end by 1 base; junction bases not matched to a gene: 8. DNA of the CDR3: TGTGCCAGCAGCCCCAGGGGGGCACCGAACACTGAAGCTTTCTTT. This translates into CASSPRGAPNTEAFF.

This chain joins TRBV5-1 and TRBJ2-3, with D perhaps matching TRBD1 (6 bases). V was cut by 1 base and J by 2 bases, with 11 bases left in between. The CDR3 length is 15 residues. CDR1 is SGHRS and CDR2 is YFSETQ in the germline V gene. CDR3: CASSLWTVNTDTQYF. The DNA for the CDR3 is TGCGCCAGCAGCTTGTGGACAGTGAACACAGATACGCAGTATTTT.

This chain uses TRBV7-9 with TRBJ1-4; D possibly corresponds to TRBD1 (6 bases). The CDR3 runs 13 residues. Germline CDR1 SEHNR, CDR2 FQNEAQ (reference sequence). The germline V and J ends were trimmed by 5 bases and 4 bases, with 8 bases remaining between them. CDR3 amino acids: CASSPQGNEKLFF. The DNA of the CDR3 is TGTGCCAGCAGCCCACAGGGTAATGAAAAACTGTTTTTT.

This clonotype was counted many times. The chain combines TRBV18 with TRBJ2-2, with D maybe TRBD2 (5 bases). CDR3 size: 15 residues. V was trimmed by 0 bases and J by 4 bases, leaving 9 bases between them. Germline loops: CDR1 KGHSH, CDR2 LQKENI. The CDR3 nucleotides are TGTGCCAGCTCACCACCGAGGACTGGCACCGGGGAGCTGTTTTTT. This codes for CASSPPRTGTGELFF.

This clonotype appeared a few times. The chain carries TRBV29-1 and TRBJ2-4; TRBD1 might be the D (6 bases). V lost 6 bases to trimming and J lost 5 bases, with 14 bases between them. Germline CDR1 and CDR2: SQVTM and ANQGSEA. This CDR3 has 13 residues. CDR3: CSVQGGVENIQYF. CDR3 DNA: TGCAGCGTCCAAGGGGGTGTGGAAAACATTCAGTACTTC.

This clonotype turned up a few times. This chain connects TRBV10-3 to TRBJ1-6; no clear D. V lost 8 bases to trimming and J lost 10 bases, with 12 bases between them. The germline V gene has CDR1 ENHRY and CDR2 SYGVKD. The CDR3 runs 12 residues. The CDR3 loop is CAIGTVESPLHF. For the CDR3, the DNA is TGTGCCATCGGTACAGTCGAGTCACCCCTCCACTTT.

This clonotype came up a few times. The chain recombines TRBV5-6 with TRBJ2-1, with 7 bases that match TRBD2. The CDR3 is made up of 16 amino acids. V trimming: 0 bases; J trimming: 3 bases; junction bases outside the gene matches: 6. Germline CDR1 is SGHDT and CDR2 is YYEEEE. CDR3 residues: CASSLDLGGNYNEQFF. CDR3 bases: TGTGCCAGCAGCTTGGATCTCGGGGGGAACTACAATGAGCAGTTCTTC.